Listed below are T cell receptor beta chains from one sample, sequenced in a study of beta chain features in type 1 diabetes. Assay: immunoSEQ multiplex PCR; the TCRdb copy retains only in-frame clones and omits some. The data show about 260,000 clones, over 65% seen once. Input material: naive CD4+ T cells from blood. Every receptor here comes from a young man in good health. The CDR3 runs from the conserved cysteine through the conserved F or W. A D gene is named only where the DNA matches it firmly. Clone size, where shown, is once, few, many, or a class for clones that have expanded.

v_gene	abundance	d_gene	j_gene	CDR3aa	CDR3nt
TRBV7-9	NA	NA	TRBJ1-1	CASSLAFLMNTEAFF	TGTGCCAGCAGCTTAGCTTTCCTTATGAACACTGAAGCTTTCTTT
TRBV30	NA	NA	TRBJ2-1	CAWMTGERNEQFF	TGTGCCTGGATGACCGGAGAACGCAATGAGCAGTTCTTC
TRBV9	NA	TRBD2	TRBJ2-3	CASSVEGLAGERDTQYF	TGTGCCAGCAGCGTAGAGGGACTAGCGGGGGAGAGGGATACGCAGTATTTT
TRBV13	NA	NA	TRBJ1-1	CASSARDPGDDEAFF	TGTGCCAGCAGCGCCCGGGACCCGGGAGACGACGAAGCTTTCTTT
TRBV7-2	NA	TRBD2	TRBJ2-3	CASSLAGTTDTQYF	TGTGCCAGCAGCCTAGCGGGGACCACAGATACGCAGTATTTT
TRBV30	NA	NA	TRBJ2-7	CAWSGSYEQYF	TGTGCCTGGAGTGGCTCTTACGAGCAGTACTTC
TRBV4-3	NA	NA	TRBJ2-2	CASSQDAGGNTGELFF	TGCGCCAGCAGCCAAGATGCTGGTGGCAACACCGGGGAGCTGTTTTTT
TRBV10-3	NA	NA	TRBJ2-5	CAISESATQYF	TGTGCCATCAGTGAGTCTGCGACCCAGTACTTC
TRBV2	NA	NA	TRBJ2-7	CASSEQTYEQYF	TGTGCCAGCAGTGAACAAACCTACGAGCAGTACTTC
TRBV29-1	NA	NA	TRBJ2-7	CSVGDGQQYF	TGCAGCGTTGGGGACGGACAGCAGTACTTC
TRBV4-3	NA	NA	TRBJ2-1	CASSQVWGVDEQFF	TGCGCCAGCAGCCAAGTGTGGGGTGTCGATGAGCAGTTCTTC
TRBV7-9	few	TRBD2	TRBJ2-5	CASSHGTSGASRETQYF	TGTGCCAGCAGCCACGGGACTAGCGGGGCCTCCCGGGAGACCCAGTACTTC
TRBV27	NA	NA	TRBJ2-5	CASSAAAQETQYF	TGTGCCAGCAGTGCAGCGGCTCAAGAGACCCAGTACTTC
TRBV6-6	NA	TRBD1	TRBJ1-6	CASSYSPGQTNSPLHF	TGTGCCAGCAGTTACTCTCCGGGACAGACAAATTCACCCCTCCACTTT
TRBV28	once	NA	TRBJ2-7	CASSLGRTYEQYF	TGTGCCAGCAGTTTAGGCAGAACCTACGAGCAGTACTTC
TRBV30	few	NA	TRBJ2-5	CAFEGNQETQYF	TGTGCCTTTGAGGGGAATCAAGAGACCCAGTACTTC
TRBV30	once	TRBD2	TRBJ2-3	CAWTGAGGRDTQYF	TGTGCCTGGACAGGCGCGGGAGGGAGAGATACGCAGTATTTT
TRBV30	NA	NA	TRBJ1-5	CAWSLPNPHNQPQHF	TGTGCCTGGAGCCTTCCGAACCCCCACAATCAGCCCCAGCATTTT
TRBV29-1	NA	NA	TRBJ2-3	CSGSGVSTDTQYF	TGCAGCGGATCAGGGGTTTCCACAGATACGCAGTATTTT
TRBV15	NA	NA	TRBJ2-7	CATSREVGYEQYF	TGTGCCACCAGCAGAGAGGTCGGTTACGAGCAGTACTTC
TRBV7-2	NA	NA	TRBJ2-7	CASSLEGSDPYEQYF	TGTGCCAGCAGCTTAGAGGGGTCTGACCCCTACGAGCAGTACTTC
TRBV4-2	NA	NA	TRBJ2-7	CASRPTFGEREQYF	TGTGCCAGCAGACCCACCTTCGGGGAACGAGAGCAGTACTTC
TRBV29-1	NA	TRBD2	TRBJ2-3	CSVSSGSTDTQYF	TGCAGCGTTTCTAGCGGGAGCACAGATACGCAGTATTTT
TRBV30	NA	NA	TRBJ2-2	CAWIGRLPPGELFF	TGTGCCTGGATTGGCAGGCTCCCACCCGGGGAGCTGTTTTTT
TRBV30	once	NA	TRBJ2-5	CAWSVRIGETQYF	TGTGCCTGGAGTGTAAGGATAGGAGAGACCCAGTACTTC
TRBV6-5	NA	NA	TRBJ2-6	CASRPTGISANVLTF	TGTGCCAGCAGGCCTACAGGGATTAGTGCCAACGTCCTGACTTTC
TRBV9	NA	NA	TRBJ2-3	CASSVGYGDTQYF	TGTGCCAGCAGCGTAGGTTACGGGGATACGCAGTATTTT
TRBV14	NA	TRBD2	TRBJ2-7	CASSPRPYSGGSYEQYF	TGTGCCAGCAGCCCGAGACCTTATAGCGGGGGGTCCTACGAGCAGTACTTC
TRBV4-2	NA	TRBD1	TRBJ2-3	CASSPTGGADTQYF	TGTGCCAGCAGCCCGACAGGGGGAGCAGATACGCAGTATTTT
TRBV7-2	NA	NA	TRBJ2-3	CASSLARAGDTQYF	TGTGCCAGCAGCTTAGCGCGGGCCGGAGATACGCAGTATTTT
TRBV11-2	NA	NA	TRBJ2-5	CASSLGSKETQYF	TGTGCCAGCAGCTTAGGATCCAAAGAGACCCAGTACTTC
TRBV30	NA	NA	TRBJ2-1	CAWGDNEQFF	TGTGCCTGGGGGGACAATGAGCAGTTCTTC
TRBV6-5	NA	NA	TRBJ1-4	CASRNFQGGEKLFF	TGTGCCAGCAGGAACTTCCAAGGAGGAGAAAAACTGTTTTTT
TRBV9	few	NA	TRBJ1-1	CASSAQLKVNTEAFF	TGTGCCAGCAGCGCCCAATTGAAGGTGAACACTGAAGCTTTCTTT
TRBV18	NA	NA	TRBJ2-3	CASSPRGTDTQYF	TGTGCCAGCTCACCACGGGGCACAGATACGCAGTATTTT
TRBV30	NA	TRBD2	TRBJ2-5	CAWSTMGGIQETQYF	TGTGCCTGGAGTACAATGGGGGGGATCCAAGAGACCCAGTACTTC
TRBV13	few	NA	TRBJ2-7	CASSQLLLGEQYF	TGTGCCAGCAGTCAGTTGCTTCTCGGCGAGCAGTACTTC
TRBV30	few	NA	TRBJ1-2	CAWTEGQGYGYTF	TGTGCCTGGACTGAGGGGCAGGGCTATGGCTACACCTTC
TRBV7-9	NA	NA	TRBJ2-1	CASAGPWNEQFF	TGTGCCAGTGCGGGCCCGTGGAATGAGCAGTTCTTC
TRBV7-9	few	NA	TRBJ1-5	CASSAPGVLQPQHF	TGTGCCAGCAGCGCGCCGGGGGTTCTTCAGCCCCAGCATTTT
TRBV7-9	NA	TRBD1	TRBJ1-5	CASSPGQGGSNQPQHF	TGTGCCAGCAGCCCAGGACAGGGAGGGAGCAATCAGCCCCAGCATTTT
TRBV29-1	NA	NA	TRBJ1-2	CSVDRGGYGYTF	TGCAGCGTTGATCGGGGAGGCTATGGCTACACCTTC
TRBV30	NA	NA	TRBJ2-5	CAWTLSPGSQETQYF	TGTGCCTGGACCCTCAGCCCGGGATCTCAAGAGACCCAGTACTTC
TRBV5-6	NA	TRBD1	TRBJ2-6	CASSGRTGAGANVLTF	TGTGCCAGCAGCGGAAGGACAGGGGCCGGGGCCAACGTCCTGACTTTC
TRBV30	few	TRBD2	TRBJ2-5	CAWNLAGGSGETQYF	TGTGCCTGGAATCTCGCGGGGGGGTCGGGAGAGACCCAGTACTTC
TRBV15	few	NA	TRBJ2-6	CATSREPVANVLTF	TGTGCCACCAGCAGAGAGCCGGTGGCCAACGTCCTGACTTTC
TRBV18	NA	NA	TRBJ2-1	CASSSNNEQFF	TGTGCCAGCTCGTCTAACAATGAGCAGTTCTTC
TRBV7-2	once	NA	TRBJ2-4	CASSRERLSSAKNIQYF	TGTGCCAGCAGCAGAGAACGCCTTTCCTCAGCCAAAAACATTCAGTACTTC
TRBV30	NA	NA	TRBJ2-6	CAWSPGANVLTF	TGTGCCTGGAGCCCCGGGGCCAACGTCCTGACTTTC
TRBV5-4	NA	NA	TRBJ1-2	CASSLVEGHGGYTF	TGTGCCAGCAGCCTCGTCGAGGGACACGGAGGCTACACCTTC
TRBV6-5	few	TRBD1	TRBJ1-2	CASRTGGGGYTF	TGTGCCAGCAGGACAGGGGGTGGTGGCTACACCTTC
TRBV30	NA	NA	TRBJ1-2	CAWSVTPYGYTF	TGTGCCTGGAGTGTTACTCCCTATGGCTACACCTTC
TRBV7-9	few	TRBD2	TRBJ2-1	CASSLEGGSNEQFF	TGTGCCAGCAGCTTAGAGGGAGGGAGCAATGAGCAGTTCTTC